These T cell receptor beta chains were read from a single sample in a study of cytomegalovirus exposure and HLA in healthy donors. Only in-frame clones appear in the TCRdb table, and some are missing; sequencing was by immunoSEQ multiplex PCR. The data contain tens of thousands of clones, 78% of them singletons. Sequenced input: PBMCs. These receptors came from a woman between 40 and 50 years old in good health and CMV-seronegative. Both conserved end residues are part of each CDR3. The D gene is left open where the match is weak. Not every row has a clone size; where given, it reads once, few, many or a size class.

>TRBJ1-1|-|TRBV5-1|few
CASSLTVMNTEAFF
>TRBJ1-4|-|TRBV10-3|-
CAISDRLPTNEKLFF
>TRBJ1-1|TRBD1|TRBV30|few
CAWSHRGVKSEAFF
>TRBJ1-5|-|TRBV21-1|-
CASSNNGGDNQPQHF
>TRBJ2-3|TRBD2|TRBV27|once
CASSPRLAGGPSAQYF
>TRBJ2-1|TRBD2|TRBV5-4|-
CASSLAVAGSRNEQFF
>TRBJ1-1|-|TRBV2|-
CASSEEGVWGTEAFF
>TRBJ2-7|TRBD1|TRBV28|once
CASSGGYSGTGTYEQYF
>TRBJ2-1|-|TRBV5-1|-
CASSSQVANEQFF
>TRBJ1-2|-|TRBV29-1|-
CSVVSTGANYGYTF
>TRBJ2-1|TRBD2|TRBV15|-
CATIPQVAGGSYNEQFF
>TRBJ1-1|-|TRBV28|-
CASSLEITGNTEAFF
>TRBJ2-2|TRBD2|TRBV7-9|-
CASILARGTGELFF
>TRBJ2-7|-|TRBV7-9|-
CASSPIVRGADYEQYF
>TRBJ2-7|TRBD2|TRBV18|-
CASSKTAGSSYEQYF
>TRBJ1-1|-|TRBV13|-
CASSLGVRVTTEAFF
>TRBJ2-5|TRBD2|TRBV6-6|-
CASRPSGSKETQYF
>TRBJ2-7|TRBD1|TRBV5-1|-
CASSLRGQTGGEQYF
>TRBJ2-2|TRBD2|TRBV19|-
CAIPGGLAGVGNTGELFF
>TRBJ2-3|TRBD2|TRBV28|-
CASIELAGHTDTQYF
>TRBJ2-1|-|TRBV7-2|-
CASSPSYGGNSEQFF
>TRBJ2-7|TRBD2|TRBV9|-
CASSPSGVGEQYF
>TRBJ1-1|TRBD1|TRBV6-1|-
CASRLGQGLAEAFF
>TRBJ1-1|TRBD1|TRBV7-9|-
CASRRAGQGRRAFF
>TRBJ1-5|-|TRBV19|-
CASSIRAEGQPQHF
>TRBJ2-1|TRBD2|TRBV6-1|few
CASGAGLAEKSSYNEQFF
>TRBJ2-2|-|TRBV19|once
CASSTQGRVGELFF
>TRBJ2-2|-|TRBV5-4|-
CASSLVSNTGELFF
>TRBJ2-7|TRBD2|TRBV5-1|-
CASSPGTSGSGEQYF
>TRBJ2-1|TRBD2|TRBV6-5|-
CASSRGGEAYNEQFF
>TRBJ2-2|TRBD1|TRBV11-1|-
CASSPRDRHTGELFF
>TRBJ2-7|TRBD1|TRBV6-6|medium-sized
CASSQGETYEQYF
>TRBJ2-7|TRBD2|TRBV4-3|-
CASSPGLADYEQYF
>TRBJ2-5|TRBD2|TRBV15|-
CATFRTGEGETQYF
>TRBJ2-3|TRBD2|TRBV27|-
CASSSTSGPSTDTQYF
>TRBJ2-7|-|TRBV4-2|many
CASSQETGSSYEQYF